This T cell receptor beta chain emerged from a study of blood T cell repertoires in COVID-19. At the level of the study: Specimens from acute and convalescent COVID-19 originated in the United States, Italy and Spain. T cells, B-cell-depleted T cells, or PBMCs supplied cDNA or gDNA.

Enrolled during active infection, Seattle patients were then followed longitudinally. In the original analysis: Estimates of nucleated cell counts were drawn from the amplification of reference gene primers. TCRdb's table, derived via immunoSEQ multiplex PCR, lists solely in-frame clones and lacks some. The D gene and trimming were derived from the DNA, and the V and J assignments and clone size from that table. The sample has some 200,000 clones, about 86% seen once. Germline values: CDR1 MNHEY, CDR2 SMNVEV (reference sequence). The CDR3 is 14 residues long. The trim removed 4 bases at V and 5 bases at J, leaving 1 base unmatched.

Sequenced sample: peripheral blood. J is TRBJ2-3 and V is TRBV27, with 12 bases matching TRBD2. The TCR was taken from a woman aged 60-75 years with COVID-19, enrolled during active disease. The CDR3 DNA is TGTGCCAGCAGTTCACTAGCGGGAGGAGATACGCAGTATTTT. Translating gives CASSSLAGGDTQYF.